Below are 5 T cell receptor beta chains sequenced from a single sample in a study of somatic mutations in cytotoxic T cells in rheumatoid arthritis. Repertoires were generated with immunoSEQ multiplex PCR, while TCRdb's copy carries only in-frame clones and drops some. The sample lists 20,000 or so clones; about four fifths were seen once. The specimen was CD8+ T cells sorted from blood. All receptors derive from a woman aged 45-65 years in good health.

The CDR3, as DNA: TGTGCCAGCAGCACCAACAGGACAGAAGAAGAGACCCAGTACTTC. It encodes CASSTNRTEEETQYF. The rearrangement uses TRBV21-1 and TRBJ2-5; the table's D call, TRBD1, was not checked against the DNA. TRBV21-1 is labeled a pseudogene. The CDR3 is 15 amino acids.

This clone has just a few counts. The same CDR3 also results from other DNA sequences found in this sample. The chain uses TRBV19 and TRBJ1-5, with D maybe TRBD1 (5 bases). The CDR3 length is 14 residues. Trimming took off 2 bases at V and 5 bases at J, with 10 bases between the two ends. Germline V gene sequence: CDR1 LNHDA, CDR2 SQIVND (reference sequence). CDR3 sequence: CASSIWQGDQPQHF. The DNA of the CDR3 is TGTGCCAGTAGTATATGGCAGGGAGATCAGCCCCAGCATTTT.

The chain links TRBV9 to TRBJ1-1, with D hard to call. The CDR3 extends over 15 amino acids. Germline CDR1 is SGDLS and CDR2 is YYNGEE. V shed 0 bases and J shed 2 bases, with 11 bases lying between them. CDR3 protein: CASSVESRFNTEAFF. The CDR3 DNA reads TGTGCCAGCAGCGTAGAATCACGGTTTAACACTGAAGCTTTCTTT. The full variable domain, completed using reference TRBV9 and TRBJ1-1, is DSGVTQTPKHLITATGQRVTLRCSPRSGDLSVYWYQQSLDQGLQFLIQYYNGEERAKGNILERFSAQQFPDLHSELNLSSLELGDSALYFCASSVESRFNTEAFFGQGTRLTVV.

The rearrangement links TRBV18 to TRBJ2-7; 7 bases line up with TRBD1. J was trimmed by 0 bases and V by 5 bases; bases with no gene match: 10. Germline V gene sequence: CDR1 KGHSH, CDR2 LQKENI. CDR3 length equals 16 residues. CDR3 protein: CASSAEPQGSSYEQYF. The CDR3 coding sequence is TGTGCCAGCTCAGCGGAGCCACAGGGGAGCTCCTACGAGCAGTACTTC.

The chain links TRBV27 to TRBJ2-5, with D perhaps TRBD2 (7 bases). Trimming took off 1 base at V and 3 bases at J, with 12 bases between the two ends. The CDR3 contains 15 residues. Germline V CDR1 and CDR2: MNHEY, SMNVEV (reference sequence). CDR3 coding DNA: TGTGCCAGCAGTTTATTGGGGGGGCGCGAAGAGACCCAGTACTTC. Translated, it gives CASSLLGGREETQYF.